This TCR beta chain was profiled in a study of blood T cell repertoires in COVID-19. As for the study in general: Spain, Italy and the United States supplied samples that represented acute and convalescent COVID-19. Sources were T cells, B-cell-depleted T cells, or PBMCs; the material itself was cDNA or gDNA.

The CDR3 totals 14 residues. From germline, CDR1 is SGHRS and CDR2 YFSETQ. V lost 0 bases, J lost 5 bases, and 9 bases lay in between. In the study's own analysis: Amplification with reference gene primers provided the estimates of nucleated cell counts. Sequencing was performed with immunoSEQ multiplex PCR; in TCRdb, only in-frame clones are kept and a portion is missing. V and J calls and clone size are given by that table; D and trimming were obtained from the DNA. The sample contains roughly 180,000 clones, about 80% of which appear only once. The specimen was peripheral blood. This sequence was found in a human donor in a cohort sampled during active COVID-19. The J gene is TRBJ1-3, the V gene TRBV5-1, with a tentative D call TRBD1 (6 bases). The CDR3 reads CASSLGTGRNTIYF. Written as DNA, the CDR3 is TGCGCCAGCAGCTTGGGAACAGGGCGAAACACCATATATTTT.